Below, one T cell receptor (beta chain) is given with its context. The antigen is not known. With 4 bases removed from V and 2 bases from J, the gap between germline ends came to 20 bases. Germline CDR1 and CDR2: SGDLS and YYNGEE. This CDR3 has 17 amino acids. These data are taken from a study of shared clonotypes between healthy human individuals. Whole-study context: CD4 naive and CD4 memory each took three plates per donor, while CD8 naive took two and CD8 memory one.

The authors combined CD45RO+ cells with CCR7-negative CD45RA+ TemRA cells as CD8 memory. Study-level points and caveats: Some clonotypes were shared by all four sorted-subset donors, while others were not shared. The non-shared ones had lower generation probabilities than the shared ones.

Original handling: Without quality scores, immunoSEQ junctional reads could not be filtered like full-length reads. Libraries were prepared by immunoSEQ multiplex PCR; TCRdb keeps only in-frame clonotypes and omits some of them. D and trimming were read from the DNA, whereas the V and J calls and clone size are those reported in that table. The sample has about 690,000 clones, roughly 88% seen once. This chain links TRBV9 with TRBJ2-3; possibly TRBD2 for D (6 bases). Sample: memory CD8+ T cells from PBMCs. This sample's subset: CD45RO+ cells pooled with CCR7-negative TemRA cells. The receptor was derived from a man between 18 and 29 years old in good health. Some clones in this sample may be carry-over from other donors' samples. CDR3: CASSSTPRDFFTDTQYF. In nucleotides, the CDR3 is TGTGCCAGCAGCTCCACCCCCCGGGACTTCTTCACAGATACGCAGTATTTT. The full variable domain, rest sourced from reference TRBV9 and TRBJ2-3, is DSGVTQTPKHLITATGQRVTLRCSPRSGDLSVYWYQQSLDQGLQFLIQYYNGEERAKGNILERFSAQQFPDLHSELNLSSLELGDSALYFCASSSTPRDFFTDTQYFGPGTRLTVL.